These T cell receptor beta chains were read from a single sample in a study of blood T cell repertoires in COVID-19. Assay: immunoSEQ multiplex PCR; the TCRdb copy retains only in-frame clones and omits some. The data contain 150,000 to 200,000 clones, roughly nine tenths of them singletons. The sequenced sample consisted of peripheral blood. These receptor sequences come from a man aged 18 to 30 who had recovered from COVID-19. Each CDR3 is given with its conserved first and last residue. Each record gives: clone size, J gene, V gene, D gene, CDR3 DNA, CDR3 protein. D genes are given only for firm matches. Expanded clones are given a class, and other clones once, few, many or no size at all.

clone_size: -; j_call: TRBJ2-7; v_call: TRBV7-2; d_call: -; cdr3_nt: TGTGCCAGCAGCCCCTACCGGTCCTCGAGGGACTACGAGCAGTACTTC; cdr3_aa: CASSPYRSSRDYEQYF
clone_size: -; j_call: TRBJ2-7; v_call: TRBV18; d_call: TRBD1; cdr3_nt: TGTGCCAGCTCAATGGGACAGGGGTCCTACGAGCAGTACTTC; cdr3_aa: CASSMGQGSYEQYF
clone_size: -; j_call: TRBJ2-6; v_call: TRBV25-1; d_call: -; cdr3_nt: TGTGCCAGCAGTGACCCCCCGGGCTCTGGGGCCAACGTCCTGACTTTC; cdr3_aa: CASSDPPGSGANVLTF
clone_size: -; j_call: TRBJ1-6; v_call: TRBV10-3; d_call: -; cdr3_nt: TGTGCCATCACCCCGACAGCCTCCAATTCACCCCTCCACTTT; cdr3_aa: CAITPTASNSPLHF
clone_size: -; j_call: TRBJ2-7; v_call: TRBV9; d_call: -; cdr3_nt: TGTGCCAGCAGCGTCTCGGTGGGACACTTTGACTTC; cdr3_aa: CASSVSVGHFDF
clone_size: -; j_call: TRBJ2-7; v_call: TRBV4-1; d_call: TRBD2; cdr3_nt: TGCGCCAGCAGCCTACTTTTAAGCGGGAGTAGGTCCTACGAGCAGTACTTC; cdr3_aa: CASSLLLSGSRSYEQYF
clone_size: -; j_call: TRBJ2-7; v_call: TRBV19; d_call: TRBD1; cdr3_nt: TGTGCCAGTAGTCCCGGGACAGGGTCCTACGAGCAGTACTTC; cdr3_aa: CASSPGTGSYEQYF
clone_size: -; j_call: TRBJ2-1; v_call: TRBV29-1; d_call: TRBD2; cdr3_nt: TGCAGCGCGACTAGCGGGAGGGCCGTCACTGATGAGCAGTTCTTC; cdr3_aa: CSATSGRAVTDEQFF
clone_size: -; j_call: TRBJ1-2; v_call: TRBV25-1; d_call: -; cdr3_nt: TGTGCCAGCAGTACAGGGAACTATGGCTACACCTTC; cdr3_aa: CASSTGNYGYTF
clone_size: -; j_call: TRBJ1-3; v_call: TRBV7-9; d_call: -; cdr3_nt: TGTGCCAGCAGCCTGTACTCGACAGGTTCTGGAAACACCATATATTTT; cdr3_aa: CASSLYSTGSGNTIYF
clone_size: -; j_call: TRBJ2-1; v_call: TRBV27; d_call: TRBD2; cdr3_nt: TGTGCCAGCAGTTTACCGGGACTAGCAAAGACGAATGAGCAGTTCTTC; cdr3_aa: CASSLPGLAKTNEQFF
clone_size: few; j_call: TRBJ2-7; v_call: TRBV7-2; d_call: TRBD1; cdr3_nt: TGTGCCAGCAGCCCTGGGACAGGGGGATACGAGCAGTACTTC; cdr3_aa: CASSPGTGGYEQYF
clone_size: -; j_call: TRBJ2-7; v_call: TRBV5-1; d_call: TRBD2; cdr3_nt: TGCGCCAGCAGCTTGACTAGCGGAACCTACGAGCAGTACTTC; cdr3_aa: CASSLTSGTYEQYF
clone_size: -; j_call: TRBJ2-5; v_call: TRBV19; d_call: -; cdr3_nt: TGTGCCAGTAGTCCCCTCAAACTGCAAGAGACCCAGTACTTC; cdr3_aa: CASSPLKLQETQYF